This T cell receptor beta chain appears in the sequencing data of a study of molecular identifiers for immune sequencing clone quantification. Library preparation followed earlier protocols using designated TCR primers. TCRdb analysed the PCR reads with MiXCR anew, one entry per CDR3 protein. The table shows some 590,000 distinct CDR3 sequences, with about 25% occurring only once. The germline CDR1 and CDR2 sequences are KGHDR and SFDVKD. The CDR3 has 14 amino acids. This clonotype was seen many times. No antigen is known for it. One junction end disagrees with the germline gene, perhaps due to a read error. Study-wide results and caveats: In a background of 850,000 to 1,000,000 naive cells, spiked Jurkat TCR RNA from one cell was reportedly detectable.

The material sequenced was naive CD8+ T cells from blood, with Jurkat cell RNA spiked in. Described subset: FACS-sorted CD8+CD4-CCR7+CD45RA+ naive T cells. The chain couples TRBV24-1 to TRBJ1-1; D ambiguous. The clonotype was recovered from a human donor in good health. Some libraries in this study had Jurkat cell RNA spiked in. The CDR3 protein is CATNDGEGDTEAFF. The CDR3 nucleotides are TGTGCCACCAATGATGGGGAGGGTGACACTGAAGCTTTCTTT.